This T cell receptor (beta chain) was sequenced in a study of OX40 agonist ivuxolimab in advanced cancers. Study-wide background: One patient with hepatocellular carcinoma and two with cutaneous melanoma, three in all, had partial responses. General study results and limits: At 0.1 to 3.0 mg/kg, CD4+ and CD8+ blood T cells expanded clonally by week 6. Low normalized T-cell clonal expansion was also seen in some nonresponders.

Sequenced by immunoSEQ multiplex PCR; TCRdb stores in-frame clones only, minus some. The sample consists of under 100,000 clones, about four fifths of them appearing once. This clone was counted only a few times. Its antigen is undetermined. This CDR3 comprises 16 residues. V is TRBV21-1 and J is TRBJ2-1. TRBV21-1 has pseudogene status. The receptor was derived from an adult with an advanced solid tumor such as melanoma, head and neck, liver or kidney cancer. The input for sequencing was CD4+ or CD8+ T cells sorted from blood, taken in a trial of the OX40 agonist ivuxolimab. The CDR3 is CASSKRPECFYNEQFF. CDR3 DNA: TGTGCCAGCAGCAAAAGGCCAGAGTGTTTCTACAATGAGCAGTTCTTC.